The 11 T cell receptor beta chains given below trace back to one sample, sequenced in a study of T cells in Graves' hyperthyroidism and ophthalmopathy. It was RNA transcripts that yielded the amplified TCR beta CDR3 regions. Primed by the HTBI set, a first-round RT-PCR was run on the TCR CDR3. TCRdb independently ran MiXCR on the multiplex PCR reads; one entry per CDR3 protein. The profile shows about 640,000 distinct CDR3 sequences, 13% to 15% of them singletons. Sequences were obtained from blood. These TCRs come from a woman aged 50 to 60 with Graves' ophthalmopathy.

This clonotype was recorded a few times. The chain's CDR3 is CASSYIPGTRNTGELFF. CDR3 coding DNA: TGTGCCAGCAGTTATATCCCCGGGACCAGAAACACCGGGGAGCTGTTTTTT. This chain connects TRBV6-1 to TRBJ2-2; D may match TRBD1 or TRBD2 (5 bases each). The V end lost 5 bases, the J end lost 2 bases, and 18 bases lay between the germline ends. The CDR3 runs to 17 residues. Germline values: CDR1 MNHNS, CDR2 SASEGT.

This clonotype has ten or more counts. In nucleotides, the CDR3 is TGTGCCAGCAAAGAGGGAGGGACTAGCACAGATACGCAGTATTTT. Translation: CASKEGGTSTDTQYF. The genes are TRBV2 and TRBJ2-3, with 7 bases lining up with TRBD2. Germline V CDR1 and CDR2: SNHLY, FYNNEI. V trimming: 7 bases; J trimming: 0 bases; junction bases outside the gene matches: 7. This CDR3 region has 15 residues.

In this sample, this clonotype turned up a few times. V is TRBV7-9 and J is TRBJ2-2; 7 bases fit TRBD1. Losses at the gene ends were 5 bases for V and 4 bases for J; bases not matched to a gene: 7. In germline, CDR1 is SEHNR, CDR2 FQNEAQ (reference sequence). The CDR3 sequence is 15 residues long. The CDR3 DNA reads as TGTGCCAGCAGCGTCCGGGACAGTACCACCGGGGAGCTGTTTTTT. Its protein product is CASSVRDSTTGELFF. The complete variable domain, with remaining parts taken from reference TRBV7-9 and TRBJ2-2, reads DTGVSQNPRHKITKRGQNVTFRCDPISEHNRLYWYRQTLGQGPEFLTYFQNEAQLEKSRLLSDRFSAERPKGSFSTLEIQRTEQGDSAMYLCASSVRDSTTGELFFGEGSRLTVL.

Points on this clonotype: This may be a read error: a much more frequent sequence differs by one nucleotide. V usage is TRBV27 and J usage is TRBJ2-1; 7 nucleotides align to TRBD2. Germline V lookup: CDR1 MNHEY, CDR2 SMNVEV (reference sequence). This CDR3 has 16 residues. Here the CDR3 DNA reads TGTGCCAGCAGTTACCCGAGCGGGAAGGGCTACAATGAGCGGTTCTTC. It is translated as CASSYPSGKGYNERFF.

This clonotype was observed many times. Written as DNA, the CDR3 is TGTGCCTGGAGCCGCCGGGACAGGAGAACTGACGAGCAGTACTTC. Protein product: CAWSRRDRRTDEQYF. The chain uses TRBV30 and TRBJ2-7; the match to TRBD1 covers 8 bases. The CDR3 sequence is 15 residues long. Trimming at V came to 3 bases and at J to 5 bases, leaving 12 bases not matched to a gene. Germline lookup yields CDR1 GTSNPN and CDR2 SVGIG (reference sequence).

This clonotype came up many times. The genes are TRBV6-2 or TRBV6-3 and TRBJ1-1; TRBD1 is a possible D gene (6 bases). Germline assignment: CDR1 MNHEY and CDR2 SVGEGT. The length of the CDR3 is 15 residues. Trimming took off 6 bases at V and 3 bases at J, with 17 bases between the two ends. CDR3 protein: CASSKGDRLHTEAFF. The CDR3 coding sequence is TGTGCCAGCAGCAAGGGGGACCGCCTGCACACTGAAGCTTTCTTT.

This clonotype was observed many times. This chain connects TRBV27 to TRBJ2-2; D remains unclear. Germline CDR1 and CDR2: MNHEY and SMNVEV (reference sequence). V dropped 5 bases and J dropped 0 bases, with 7 bases sitting between them. The CDR3 is made up of 14 amino acids. CDR3 in amino acids: CASSPLPNTGELFF. The CDR3 DNA is TGTGCCAGCAGTCCACTACCGAACACCGGGGAGCTGTTTTTT.

This clonotype was counted between two and nine times. The V gene is TRBV6-1, the J gene TRBJ1-5; perhaps TRBD1 as D (5 bases). Trimming took 6 bases from V and 6 from J, leaving 12 bases between them. This CDR3 spans 13 amino acids. Germline lookup yields CDR1 MNHNS and CDR2 SASEGT. CDR3 amino acids: CASSQGVSQPQHF. The CDR3 DNA sequence: TGTGCCAGCAGCCAGGGAGTTAGTCAGCCCCAGCATTTT.

This clonotype has just a few counts. This chain joins TRBV4-1 and TRBJ2-5; D is undetermined. CDR1 and CDR2 from the germline V gene are MGHRA and YSYEKL. The V gene lost 0 bases and the J gene lost 7 bases, with 9 bases spanning the gap. CDR3 length: 13 residues. The CDR3 protein is CASSQDLGRTQYF. CDR3 bases: TGCGCCAGCAGCCAAGATCTAGGAAGGACCCAGTACTTC.

This clonotype showed up many times. The CDR3 DNA reads as TGTGCCAGCAGGGTAGCGGGAGGGCCCAACAATGAGCAGTTCTTC. Translating gives CASRVAGGPNNEQFF. The V and J genes are TRBV28 and TRBJ2-1; 11 positions match TRBD2. Germline trimming cut 6 bases from V and 5 bases from J; bases unmatched to any gene: 6. CDR3 size: 15 residues. The germline V gene has CDR1 MDHEN and CDR2 SYDVKM.

The J gene is TRBJ1-1, the V gene TRBV27; possibly TRBD1 for D (5 bases). Trimming cost V 5 bases and J 7 bases, with 14 bases left between them. The CDR3 is made up of 13 amino acids. Per germline, CDR1 MNHEY and CDR2 SMNVEV (reference sequence). CDR3 coding DNA: TGTGCCAGCAGTGGGGCAGCTGCCAGTGAAGCTTTCTTT. Translation gives CASSGAAASEAFF.